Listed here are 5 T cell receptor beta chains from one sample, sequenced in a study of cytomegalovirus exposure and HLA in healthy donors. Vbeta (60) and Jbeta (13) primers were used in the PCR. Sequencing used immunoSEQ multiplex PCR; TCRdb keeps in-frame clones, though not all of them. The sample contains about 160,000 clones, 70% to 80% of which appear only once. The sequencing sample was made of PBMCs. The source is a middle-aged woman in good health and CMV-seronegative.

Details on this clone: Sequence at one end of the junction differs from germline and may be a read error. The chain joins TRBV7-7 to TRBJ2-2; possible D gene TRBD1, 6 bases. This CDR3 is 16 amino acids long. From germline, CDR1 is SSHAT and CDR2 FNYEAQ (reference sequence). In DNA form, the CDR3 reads TGTGCTAGCAGCTTAAAACGGGACATGGACACCGGGGAGCTGTTTTTT. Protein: CASSLKRDMDTGELFF.

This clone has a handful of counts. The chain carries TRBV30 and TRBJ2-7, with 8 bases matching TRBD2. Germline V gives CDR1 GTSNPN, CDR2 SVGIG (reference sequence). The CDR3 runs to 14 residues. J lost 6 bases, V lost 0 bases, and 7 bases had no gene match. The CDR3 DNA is TGTGCCTGGAGTGTCAGAGCGGGAGTCGCCGAGCAGTACTTC. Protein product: CAWSVRAGVAEQYF.

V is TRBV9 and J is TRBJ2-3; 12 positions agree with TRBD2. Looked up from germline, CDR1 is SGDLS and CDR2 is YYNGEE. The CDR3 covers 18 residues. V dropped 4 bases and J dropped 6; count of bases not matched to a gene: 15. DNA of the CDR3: TGTGCCAGCAGCACCGGGACTAGCGGGTCCCATAGATGGGATACGCAGTATTTT. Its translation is CASSTGTSGSHRWDTQYF. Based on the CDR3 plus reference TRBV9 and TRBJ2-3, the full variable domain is DSGVTQTPKHLITATGQRVTLRCSPRSGDLSVYWYQQSLDQGLQFLIQYYNGEERAKGNILERFSAQQFPDLHSELNLSSLELGDSALYFCASSTGTSGSHRWDTQYFGPGTRLTVL.

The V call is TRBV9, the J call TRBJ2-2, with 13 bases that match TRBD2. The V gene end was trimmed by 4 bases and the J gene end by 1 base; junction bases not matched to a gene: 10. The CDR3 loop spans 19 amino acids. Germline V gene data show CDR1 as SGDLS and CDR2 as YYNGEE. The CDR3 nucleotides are TGTGCCAGCAGCTCCGGACTAGCGGGAGATTCGATGAACACCGGGGAGCTGTTTTTT. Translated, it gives CASSSGLAGDSMNTGELFF.

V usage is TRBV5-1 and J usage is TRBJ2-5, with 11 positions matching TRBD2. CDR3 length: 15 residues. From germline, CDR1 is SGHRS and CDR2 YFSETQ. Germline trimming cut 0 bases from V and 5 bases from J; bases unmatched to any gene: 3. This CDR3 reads CASSLESSGRETQYF. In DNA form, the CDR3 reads TGCGCCAGCAGCTTGGAGTCTAGCGGGAGGGAGACCCAGTACTTC.